The present T cell receptor (beta chain) was sequenced within a study of shared clonotypes between healthy human individuals. V was pared by 7 bases and J by 11 bases, with 8 bases of the junction left unmatched. This CDR3 region has 14 residues. CDR1 SGHTA and CDR2 FQGNSA come from the germline V gene. This clone has just one count. Measured with immunoSEQ multiplex PCR; TCRdb has only the in-frame clones, and not every one. This sample has approximately 2.5 million clones, with more than 85% found just once. This TCR was sampled from a man younger than 35 in good health. Some clones in this sample may be carry-over from other donors' samples. The sequencing input was naive CD4+ T cells from PBMCs. This sample's subset: CD45RA+ positively selected. The chain has TRBV7-2 and TRBJ2-5; 15 positions agree with TRBD2. Here the CDR3 reads CASTLGLAGGGQYF. DNA for the CDR3: TGTGCCAGCACCCTGGGACTAGCGGGAGGAGGGCAGTACTTC.